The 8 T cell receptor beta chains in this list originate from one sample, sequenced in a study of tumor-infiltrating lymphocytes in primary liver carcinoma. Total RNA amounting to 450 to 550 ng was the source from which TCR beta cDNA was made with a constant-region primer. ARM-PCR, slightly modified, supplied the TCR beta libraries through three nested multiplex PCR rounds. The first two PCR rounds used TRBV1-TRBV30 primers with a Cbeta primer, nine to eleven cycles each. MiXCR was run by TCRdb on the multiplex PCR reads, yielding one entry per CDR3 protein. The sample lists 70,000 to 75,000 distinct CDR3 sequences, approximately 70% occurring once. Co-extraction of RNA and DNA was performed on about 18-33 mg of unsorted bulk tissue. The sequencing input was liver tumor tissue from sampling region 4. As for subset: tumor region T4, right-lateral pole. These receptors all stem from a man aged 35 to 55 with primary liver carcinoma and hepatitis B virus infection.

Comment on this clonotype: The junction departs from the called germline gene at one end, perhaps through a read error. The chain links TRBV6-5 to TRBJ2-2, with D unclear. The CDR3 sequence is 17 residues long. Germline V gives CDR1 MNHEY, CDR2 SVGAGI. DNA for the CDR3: TGTACCAGCAGTTCCCGTCCCCCAGCGTTAAACACCGGGGAGCTGTTTTTT. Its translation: CTSSSRPPALNTGELFF.

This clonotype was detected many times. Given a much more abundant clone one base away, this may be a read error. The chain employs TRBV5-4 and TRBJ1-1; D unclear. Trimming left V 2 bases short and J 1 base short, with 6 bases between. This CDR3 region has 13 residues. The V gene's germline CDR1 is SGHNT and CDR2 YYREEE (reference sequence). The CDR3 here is CASSFVGNTEAFF. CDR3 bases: TGTGCCAGCAGCTTCGTGGGGAACACTGAAGCTTTCTTT.

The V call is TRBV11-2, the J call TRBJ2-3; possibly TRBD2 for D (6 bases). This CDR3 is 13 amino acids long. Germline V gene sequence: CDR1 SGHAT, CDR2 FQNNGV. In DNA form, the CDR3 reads TGTGGAGGGGCACGGGAGCCCGCAGATACGCAGTATTTT. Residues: CGGAREPADTQYF.

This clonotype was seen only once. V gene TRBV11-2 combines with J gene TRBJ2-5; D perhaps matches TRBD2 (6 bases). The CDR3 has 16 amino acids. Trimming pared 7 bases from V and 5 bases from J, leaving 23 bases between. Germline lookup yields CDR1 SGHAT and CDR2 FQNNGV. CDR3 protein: CASNSQLAGGSETQYF. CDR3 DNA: TGTGCCAGCAACTCCCAACTAGCAGGAGGGTCGGAGACCCAGTACTTC.

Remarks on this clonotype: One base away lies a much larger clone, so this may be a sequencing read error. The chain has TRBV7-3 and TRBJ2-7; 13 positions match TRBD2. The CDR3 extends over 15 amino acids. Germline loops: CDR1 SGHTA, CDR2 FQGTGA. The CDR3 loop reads CASSLGLAGVYEQCF. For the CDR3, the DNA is TGTGCCAGCAGCTTAGGACTAGCGGGAGTTTACGAGCAGTGCTTC.

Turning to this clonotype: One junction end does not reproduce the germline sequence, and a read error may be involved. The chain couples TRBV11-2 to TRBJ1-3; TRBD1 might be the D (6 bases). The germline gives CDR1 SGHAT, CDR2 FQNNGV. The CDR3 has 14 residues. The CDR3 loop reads CASSPSTGGNTVHF. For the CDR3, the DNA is TGTGCCAGCAGTCCCTCGACAGGAGGAAACACCGTACATTTT.

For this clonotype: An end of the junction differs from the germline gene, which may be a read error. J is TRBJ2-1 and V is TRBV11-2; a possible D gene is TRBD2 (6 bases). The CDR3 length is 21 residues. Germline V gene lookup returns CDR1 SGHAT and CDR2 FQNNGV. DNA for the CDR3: TGTGTCAGCAGTATGCCACCCCCGGGAGAAGGCACCAGTGATTCCTACAATGAGCAGTCCTTC. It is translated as CVSSMPPPGEGTSDSYNEQSF.

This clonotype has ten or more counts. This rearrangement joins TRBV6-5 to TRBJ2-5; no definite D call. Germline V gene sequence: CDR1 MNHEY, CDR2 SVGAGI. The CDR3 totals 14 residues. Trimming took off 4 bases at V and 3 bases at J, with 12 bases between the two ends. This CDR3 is CASSSFRREETQYF. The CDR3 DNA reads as TGTGCCAGCAGTTCGTTTCGACGGGAAGAGACCCAGTACTTC.